The rows below give T cell receptor beta chains drawn from one sample of a study of T cell changes during pregnancy in multiple sclerosis. Using immunoSEQ multiplex PCR, the repertoire was profiled, and TCRdb retains in-frame clones only, with some absent. The sample shows some 96,000 clones, 92% of them seen only once. The specimen was peripheral blood, collected after pregnancy. Receptors were obtained from a female donor with multiple sclerosis, enrolled in a pregnancy study. The CDR3 runs from the conserved cysteine through the conserved F or W. A D gene is named only where the DNA matches it firmly. Size is omitted from some rows. Given values are once, few, many or a class for expanded clones.

v_call: TRBV6-1
j_call: TRBJ1-5
clone_size: NA
d_call: TRBD1
cdr3_nt: TGTGCCAGCAGTGGCGGGACAGGGGGCTACAGCAATCAGCCCCAGCATTTT
cdr3_aa: CASSGGTGGYSNQPQHF

v_call: TRBV28
j_call: TRBJ1-2
clone_size: NA
d_call: TRBD1
cdr3_nt: TGTGCCAGCAGTCTCGACCCACCGGGACAGGGCTATGGCTACACCTTC
cdr3_aa: CASSLDPPGQGYGYTF

v_call: TRBV30
j_call: TRBJ2-7
clone_size: NA
d_call: NA
cdr3_nt: TGTGCCTGGAGTGGCAGGAAGGACTCAGCCTACGAGCAGTACTTC
cdr3_aa: CAWSGRKDSAYEQYF

v_call: TRBV1
j_call: TRBJ2-1
clone_size: NA
d_call: NA
cdr3_nt: TGCACCAGCAGCCAAGATCTCGGGGGGGGAAGCTCCTACAATGAGCAGTTCTTC
cdr3_aa: CTSSQDLGGGSSYNEQFF

v_call: TRBV6-1
j_call: TRBJ1-5
clone_size: NA
d_call: NA
cdr3_nt: TGTGCCAGCAGTAACAGGGATAATCAGCCCCAGCATTTT
cdr3_aa: CASSNRDNQPQHF

v_call: TRBV7-9
j_call: TRBJ2-3
clone_size: NA
d_call: NA
cdr3_nt: TGTGCCAGCAGCTCGTGGACAGAGGGGACAGATACGCAGTATTTT
cdr3_aa: CASSSWTEGTDTQYF

v_call: TRBV27
j_call: TRBJ2-7
clone_size: NA
d_call: NA
cdr3_nt: TGTGCCAGCAGCCTACTAAGACAGTCCTACGAGCAGTACTTC
cdr3_aa: CASSLLRQSYEQYF

v_call: TRBV28
j_call: TRBJ1-1
clone_size: NA
d_call: TRBD1
cdr3_nt: TGTGCCAGCAGCCAAGGGGACAGGGGGACTTTCTTT
cdr3_aa: CASSQGDRGTFF

v_call: TRBV20-1
j_call: TRBJ2-7
clone_size: NA
d_call: NA
cdr3_nt: TGCAGTGCCTACTATCCCTACGAGCAGTACTTC
cdr3_aa: CSAYYPYEQYF

v_call: TRBV29-1
j_call: TRBJ2-7
clone_size: NA
d_call: NA
cdr3_nt: TGCAGCGTTATCAACAGGTTAACCCATAGCGAGCAGTACTTC
cdr3_aa: CSVINRLTHSEQYF

v_call: TRBV9
j_call: TRBJ1-2
clone_size: few
d_call: NA
cdr3_nt: TGTGCCAGCAGCGCCTACTATGGCTACACCTTC
cdr3_aa: CASSAYYGYTF

v_call: TRBV19
j_call: TRBJ1-4
clone_size: once
d_call: TRBD1
cdr3_nt: TGTGCCAGTAGTATGAGGGAACGACAGGGTACCCTGTTTTTT
cdr3_aa: CASSMRERQGTLFF

v_call: TRBV18
j_call: TRBJ1-4
clone_size: NA
d_call: TRBD1
cdr3_nt: TGTGCCAGCTCACCACCGGGACAGGGGGCGAGGAAACTGTTTTTT
cdr3_aa: CASSPPGQGARKLFF

v_call: TRBV6-6
j_call: TRBJ1-1
clone_size: NA
d_call: NA
cdr3_nt: TGTGCCAGCAGCCTCCCTGGACGGAGTCAGGGTTCAGCTTTCTTT
cdr3_aa: CASSLPGRSQGSAFF

v_call: TRBV4-3
j_call: TRBJ1-5
clone_size: NA
d_call: TRBD1
cdr3_nt: TGCGCCAGCAGCCGGGCAGGGGGAAGTCAGCCCCAGCATTTT
cdr3_aa: CASSRAGGSQPQHF

v_call: TRBV5-1
j_call: TRBJ1-3
clone_size: NA
d_call: NA
cdr3_nt: TGCGCCAGCAGCTTGTCAGGAGGCACTGGAAACACCATATATTTT
cdr3_aa: CASSLSGGTGNTIYF

v_call: TRBV19
j_call: TRBJ1-2
clone_size: NA
d_call: TRBD1
cdr3_nt: TGTGCCAGTAGATCCGACCCAGGGGGCGGCTATGGCTACACCTTC
cdr3_aa: CASRSDPGGGYGYTF

v_call: TRBV28
j_call: TRBJ2-3
clone_size: NA
d_call: NA
cdr3_nt: TGTGCCAGCATCCCCCGGGAGACGGTAGATACGCAGTATTTT
cdr3_aa: CASIPRETVDTQYF

v_call: TRBV5-1
j_call: TRBJ1-2
clone_size: NA
d_call: TRBD1
cdr3_nt: TGCGCCAGCAGCCTAACCGGGACAGGGGCGTTAGGCTATGGCTACACCTTC
cdr3_aa: CASSLTGTGALGYGYTF

v_call: TRBV19
j_call: TRBJ1-5
clone_size: NA
d_call: NA
cdr3_nt: TGTGCCAGTAGTATCGGTGTATCCCAGCATTTT
cdr3_aa: CASSIGVSQHF

v_call: TRBV6-6
j_call: TRBJ2-3
clone_size: NA
d_call: NA
cdr3_nt: TGTGCCAGCAGTTTCGGACAGATCACAGATACGCAGTATTTT
cdr3_aa: CASSFGQITDTQYF

v_call: TRBV7-9
j_call: TRBJ1-2
clone_size: NA
d_call: NA
cdr3_nt: TGTGCCAGCAGTACCGGGACAAATGGCTACACCTTC
cdr3_aa: CASSTGTNGYTF

v_call: TRBV6-1
j_call: TRBJ2-7
clone_size: NA
d_call: TRBD2
cdr3_nt: TGTGCCAGCGACCGGGACTACAGCTCCTACGAGCAGTACTTC
cdr3_aa: CASDRDYSSYEQYF

v_call: TRBV5-1
j_call: TRBJ2-3
clone_size: NA
d_call: NA
cdr3_nt: TGCGCCAGCAGCGATAACAGGGAGAGTTTGAGCACAGATACGCAGTATTTT
cdr3_aa: CASSDNRESLSTDTQYF

v_call: TRBV28
j_call: TRBJ2-5
clone_size: NA
d_call: NA
cdr3_nt: TGTGCCAGCAGCGACTTAGAGAATCAAGAGACCCAGTACTTC
cdr3_aa: CASSDLENQETQYF

v_call: TRBV2
j_call: TRBJ2-1
clone_size: NA
d_call: NA
cdr3_nt: TGTGCCAGCAACACACAGGGTTACAATGAGCAGTTCTTC
cdr3_aa: CASNTQGYNEQFF

v_call: TRBV5-1
j_call: TRBJ1-4
clone_size: NA
d_call: TRBD1
cdr3_nt: TGCGCCAGCAGCTTGGCCGGGACAGGAAATGAAAAACTGTTTTTT
cdr3_aa: CASSLAGTGNEKLFF

v_call: TRBV6-4
j_call: TRBJ2-2
clone_size: NA
d_call: TRBD2
cdr3_nt: TGTGCCAGCAGTGAAAAGACGGGAGGGCAGGCCGGGGAGCTGTTTTTT
cdr3_aa: CASSEKTGGQAGELFF

v_call: TRBV2
j_call: TRBJ1-1
clone_size: NA
d_call: NA
cdr3_nt: TGTGCCAGCAGCAGGGGAGTCAAGAACACTGAAGCTTTCTTT
cdr3_aa: CASSRGVKNTEAFF

v_call: TRBV2
j_call: TRBJ1-1
clone_size: NA
d_call: NA
cdr3_nt: TGTGCCAGCAGTCCAGAATTGGAAGCTTTCTTT
cdr3_aa: CASSPELEAFF

v_call: TRBV28
j_call: TRBJ1-1
clone_size: NA
d_call: NA
cdr3_nt: TGTGCCAGCAGTTTTTGGGAGGGGTTCGGAGAATTGGACACTGAAGCTTTCTTT
cdr3_aa: CASSFWEGFGELDTEAFF

v_call: TRBV5-1
j_call: TRBJ2-1
clone_size: NA
d_call: TRBD1
cdr3_nt: TGCGCCAGCAGCTTAAACGGACAGGGGGCCGGCAATGAGCAGTTCTTC
cdr3_aa: CASSLNGQGAGNEQFF

v_call: TRBV5-4
j_call: TRBJ2-3
clone_size: NA
d_call: TRBD2
cdr3_nt: TGTGCCAGCAGCTTAGCGGGAGCCCGAGGAGATACGCAGTATTTT
cdr3_aa: CASSLAGARGDTQYF